The rows below give T cell receptor beta chains drawn from one sample of a study of identifying expanded T cells in peripheral blood. Produced via immunoSEQ multiplex PCR; TCRdb's table is partial and in-frame only. In the table there are approximately 100,000 clones, around 89% of which are singletons. The sequenced material came from blood. The receptors here all came from a person aged 18 to 70 in good health. Both conserved end residues are part of each CDR3. A D gene is named only where the DNA matches it firmly. The size field is filled for only some rows; it gives once, few, many or a size class.

j_call v_call d_call clone_size cdr3_aa cdr3_nt
TRBJ1-1 TRBV4-3 . . CASSQDWGSLEAFF TGCGCCAGCAGCCAAGATTGGGGCAGCCTTGAAGCTTTCTTT
TRBJ2-7 TRBV2 . once CASEGEHGYEQYF TGTGCCAGCGAGGGGGAGCACGGCTACGAGCAGTACTTC
TRBJ2-7 TRBV27 . once CASSSTTYSYEQYF TGTGCCAGCAGTTCCACGACCTACTCCTACGAGCAGTACTTC
TRBJ1-2 TRBV27 . . CASSPGRSGDYGYTF TGTGCCAGCAGTCCCGGTCGGTCGGGAGACTATGGCTACACCTTC
TRBJ2-5 TRBV20-1 TRBD1 . CSAKQGETQYF TGCAGCGCGAAACAGGGGGAGACCCAGTACTTC
TRBJ2-6 TRBV30 . . CAWERFSGANVLTF TGTGCCTGGGAAAGGTTCTCTGGGGCCAACGTCCTGACTTTC
TRBJ2-3 TRBV4-3 TRBD2 . CASSPRRASGGARDTQYF TGCGCCAGCAGCCCCAGACGAGCTAGCGGGGGGGCCAGAGATACGCAGTATTTT
TRBJ1-4 TRBV10-3 . . CAISVDQGKLFF TGTGCCATCAGTGTCGATCAGGGGAAACTGTTTTTT
TRBJ1-2 TRBV27 TRBD1 . CASSSGPTGGPDGYTF TGTGCCAGCAGTTCGGGACCTACAGGGGGCCCGGATGGCTACACCTTC
TRBJ1-1 TRBV19 . . CASSMVVNTEAFF TGTGCCAGTAGTATGGTAGTGAACACTGAAGCTTTCTTT
TRBJ2-1 TRBV5-6 TRBD2 once CASSLTGLASFEQFF TGTGCCAGCAGCTTGACGGGACTAGCGTCGTTCGAGCAGTTCTTC
TRBJ2-3 TRBV6-1 TRBD2 . CASSDFKRGLTDTQYF TGTGCCAGCAGTGATTTCAAGCGGGGGCTAACAGATACGCAGTATTTT
TRBJ2-7 TRBV2 TRBD1 . CASSAGTGNYEQYF TGTGCCAGCAGTGCCGGGACAGGGAACTACGAGCAGTACTTC
TRBJ2-7 TRBV19 TRBD2 . CASSNPGGGPLGEQYF TGTGCCAGTAGCAACCCGGGCGGGGGGCCTTTGGGGGAGCAGTACTTC
TRBJ2-5 TRBV5-6 . . CASSSGGLQPETQYF TGTGCCAGCAGCTCGGGGGGCCTTCAGCCAGAGACCCAGTACTTC
TRBJ2-1 TRBV12-5 TRBD2 . CASGVGTSNEQFF TGTGCTAGTGGTGTCGGGACTAGCAATGAGCAGTTCTTC
TRBJ2-1 TRBV7-9 TRBD2 . CASSLGLAGGVRGNEQFF TGTGCCAGCAGCCTAGGACTAGCGGGGGGGGTCCGCGGGAATGAGCAGTTCTTC
TRBJ2-7 TRBV6-5 . . CASSREYEQYF TGTGCCAGCAGTAGGGAGTACGAGCAGTACTTC
TRBJ2-7 TRBV14 TRBD1 . CASSQRTGLTEQYF TGTGCCAGCAGCCAAAGGACAGGGCTGACCGAGCAGTACTTC
TRBJ2-1 TRBV7-9 TRBD1 . CASSQSRTGGVDEQFF TGTGCCAGCAGCCAATCGCGGACAGGGGGAGTGGATGAGCAGTTCTTC
TRBJ1-2 TRBV7-9 . . CASSPPGGIDGYTF TGTGCCAGCAGCCCGCCCGGGGGTATCGATGGCTACACCTTC
TRBJ2-7 TRBV13 TRBD1 few CASSSLDRGNSYEQYF TGTGCCAGCAGCTCACTGGACAGGGGTAACTCCTACGAGCAGTACTTC
TRBJ2-1 TRBV5-1 . . CASSLVGDSYNEQFF TGCGCCAGCAGCTTGGTGGGAGACAGCTACAATGAGCAGTTCTTC
TRBJ1-1 TRBV7-8 . . CASSWTGGGNTEAFF TGTGCCAGCAGCTGGACTGGGGGGGGGAACACTGAAGCTTTCTTT
TRBJ2-3 TRBV7-9 . . CASSPGLYTDTQYF TGTGCCAGCAGCCCGGGACTCTACACAGATACGCAGTATTTT
TRBJ2-7 TRBV5-6 TRBD1 . CASSGDRDLGGSYEQYF TGTGCCAGCAGCGGGGACAGGGATTTAGGAGGATCCTACGAGCAGTACTTC
TRBJ2-5 TRBV9 TRBD2 . CASSFTSGGLGETQYF TGTGCCAGCAGTTTTACTAGCGGGGGCCTGGGAGAGACCCAGTACTTC
TRBJ1-6 TRBV2 . . CASSDLYTGSPLHF TGTGCCAGCAGTGATCTGTATACGGGTTCACCCCTCCACTTT
TRBJ2-7 TRBV5-1 . . CASSSGDSSYEQYF TGTGCCAGCAGTTCGGGGGACTCCTCCTACGAGCAGTACTTC
TRBJ2-4 TRBV7-9 . . CASSLPEVTKNIQYF TGTGCCAGCAGCTTGCCAGAGGTTACCAAAAACATTCAGTACTTC
TRBJ1-1 TRBV5-1 . . CASSPRGLRENTEAFF TGCGCCAGCAGCCCCCGTGGCCTCAGGGAGAACACTGAAGCTTTCTTT
TRBJ1-6 TRBV5-1 TRBD1 . CASSLGQGNSPLHF TGCGCCAGCAGCTTGGGACAGGGAAATTCACCCCTCCACTTT
TRBJ1-1 TRBV21-1 . . CASSKGTGNTEAFF TGTGCCAGCAGCAAAGGGACAGGGAACACTGAAGCTTTCTTT
TRBJ2-7 TRBV18 . . CASSQSTGLSYEQYF TGTGCCAGCTCCCAAAGCACAGGGCTGTCCTACGAGCAGTACTTC
TRBJ2-2 TRBV13 TRBD2 . CASSGLAGGHTGELFF TGTGCCAGCAGCGGACTAGCGGGGGGCCACACCGGGGAGCTGTTTTTT
TRBJ2-3 TRBV30 TRBD2 . CAWSKGLAGGTDTQYF TGTGCCTGGAGTAAGGGGCTAGCGGGGGGAACAGATACGCAGTATTTT
TRBJ1-1 TRBV27 . . CASSLFGDTEAFF TGTGCCAGCAGTTTATTTGGGGACACTGAAGCTTTCTTT
TRBJ1-2 TRBV5-6 TRBD1 . CASSPLRTGGDYGYTF TGTGCCAGCAGCCCCTTGAGGACAGGGGGGGACTATGGCTACACCTTC
TRBJ1-6 TRBV5-4 TRBD1 . CASRIMGQGDLHF TGTGCCAGCAGGATAATGGGACAGGGTGACCTCCACTTT
TRBJ1-2 TRBV28 . . CASREAGGSVGYTF TGTGCCAGCAGGGAAGCGGGAGGTTCAGTGGGCTACACCTTC
TRBJ2-2 TRBV27 . . CASSLWVSGTANTGELFF TGTGCCAGCAGTTTATGGGTCAGCGGGACAGCGAACACCGGGGAGCTGTTTTTT
TRBJ1-2 TRBV6-5 . . CASSYSLQTSYTF TGTGCCAGCAGTTACTCCCTACAAACCTCCTACACCTTC